This is a list of T cell receptor beta chains from one sample in a study of lymphopenia after photon versus proton radiotherapy. Profiling relied on immunoSEQ multiplex PCR, and the TCRdb table lists in-frame clones only, not all of them. The data show about 70,000 clones, approximately 87% seen once. Material: peripheral blood, obtained from a patient treated with proton-based radiotherapy. The receptors originated from an elderly man with esophageal cancer. CDR3s include the opening cysteine and the closing phenylalanine or tryptophan.

V: TRBV29-1; J: TRBJ2-3; CDR3: CSVWGWQGTSGGTSTDTQYF
V: TRBV19; J: TRBJ1-2; CDR3: CASSRQGYGYTF
V: TRBV11-2; J: TRBJ2-1; CDR3: CASSLAGVFNEQFF
V: TRBV18; J: TRBJ1-3; CDR3: CASSPTGTSSGNTIYF
V: TRBV13; J: TRBJ1-1; CDR3: CASSLGYTEAFF
V: TRBV5-1; J: TRBJ1-2; CDR3: CASSSTSKGPAGYTF
V: TRBV6-6; J: TRBJ1-5; CDR3: CASSYSMGSNQPQHF
V: TRBV10-3; J: TRBJ2-1; CDR3: CAIRGERGVYNEQFF
V: TRBV30; J: TRBJ2-1; CDR3: CAWSVIAGGLNEQFF
V: TRBV30; J: TRBJ2-1; CDR3: CAWSVRLAVNNEQFF
V: TRBV7-2; J: TRBJ2-7; CDR3: CASSSGGTAYEQYF
V: TRBV4-1; J: TRBJ2-3; CDR3: CASSSRQGRDTQYF
V: TRBV9; J: TRBJ2-3; CDR3: CASGGRSTDTQYF
V: TRBV6-5; J: TRBJ1-1; CDR3: CASSGITDEAFF
V: TRBV9; J: TRBJ2-3; CDR3: CASSVEGSTDTQYF
V: TRBV4-3; J: TRBJ1-2; CDR3: CASSQDYRQPYGYTF
V: TRBV11-3; J: TRBJ2-3; CDR3: CASSSDRETDTQYF
V: TRBV5-4; J: TRBJ2-7; CDR3: CASSLVRGRSYEQYF
V: TRBV27; J: TRBJ1-6; CDR3: CASTRGNSPLHF
V: TRBV7-9; J: TRBJ1-2; CDR3: CASSPSFGGHGYTF
V: TRBV28; J: TRBJ2-4; CDR3: CASSLGYTGIQYF
V: TRBV4-2; J: TRBJ2-3; CDR3: CASSHTSGGAVDTQYF
V: TRBV5-1; J: TRBJ2-5; CDR3: CASSPGVARQETQYF
V: TRBV6-5; J: TRBJ1-2; CDR3: CASSPRQGQNYGYTF
V: TRBV30; J: TRBJ1-6; CDR3: CAWGGTSWDSPLHF
V: TRBV7-7; J: TRBJ2-5; CDR3: CASSLASGGPGETQYF
V: TRBV30; J: TRBJ1-2; CDR3: CAWSPGTAVGYTF
V: TRBV5-1; J: TRBJ2-1; CDR3: CASSRTSGRSYNEQFF
V: TRBV2; J: TRBJ1-1; CDR3: CASITDKIDRNTEAFF
V: TRBV6-5; J: TRBJ2-5; CDR3: CASSSPKRLKKETQYF